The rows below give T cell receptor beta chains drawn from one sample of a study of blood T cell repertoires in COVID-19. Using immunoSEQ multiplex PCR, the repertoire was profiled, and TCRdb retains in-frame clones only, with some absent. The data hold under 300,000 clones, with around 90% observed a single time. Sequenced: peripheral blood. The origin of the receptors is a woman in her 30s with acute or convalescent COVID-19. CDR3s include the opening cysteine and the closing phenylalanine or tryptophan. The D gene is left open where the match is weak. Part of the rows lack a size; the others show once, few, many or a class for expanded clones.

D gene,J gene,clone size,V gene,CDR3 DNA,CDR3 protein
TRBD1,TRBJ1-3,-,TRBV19,TGTGCCAGTAGTGTCGTGGGACAGGGATCCGGAAACACCATATATTTT,CASSVVGQGSGNTIYF
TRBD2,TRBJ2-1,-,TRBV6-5,TGTGCCAGCAGACCCCTAGCGGGAGGGCCGAATGAGCAGTTCTTC,CASRPLAGGPNEQFF
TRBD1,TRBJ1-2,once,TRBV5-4,TGTGCCAGCAGCTTTATAACAGGGGACTATGGCTACACCTTC,CASSFITGDYGYTF
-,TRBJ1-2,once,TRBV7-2,TGTGCCAGCAGCTCAGCACGTTCGTGGGGCGATGGCTACACCTTC,CASSSARSWGDGYTF
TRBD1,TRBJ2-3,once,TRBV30,TGTGCCTGGAGTGCCGGACAGGGCACAGATACGCAGTATTTT,CAWSAGQGTDTQYF
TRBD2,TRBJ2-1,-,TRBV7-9,TGTGCCAGCAGCCGAACGGCTAGCGGGAATCGCGATGAGCAGTTCTTC,CASSRTASGNRDEQFF
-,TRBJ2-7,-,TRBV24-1,TGTGCCACCAGTGATTTGCCCAGTCTTCGGGCCTACGAGCAGTACTTC,CATSDLPSLRAYEQYF
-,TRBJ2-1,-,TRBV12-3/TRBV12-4,TGTGCCAGCAGTTTAACTAATGAGCAGTTCTTC,CASSLTNEQFF
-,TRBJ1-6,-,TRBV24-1,TGTGCCACCAGTGACCTAGGGGACAAGTTGCACTTT,CATSDLGDKLHF
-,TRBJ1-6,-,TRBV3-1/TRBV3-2,TGTGCCAGCAGCCATTCCAGCTATAATTCACCCCTCCACTTT,CASSHSSYNSPLHF
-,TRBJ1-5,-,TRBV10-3,TGTGCCATCAGTTGGGCAGAGTATCAGCCCCAGCATTTT,CAISWAEYQPQHF